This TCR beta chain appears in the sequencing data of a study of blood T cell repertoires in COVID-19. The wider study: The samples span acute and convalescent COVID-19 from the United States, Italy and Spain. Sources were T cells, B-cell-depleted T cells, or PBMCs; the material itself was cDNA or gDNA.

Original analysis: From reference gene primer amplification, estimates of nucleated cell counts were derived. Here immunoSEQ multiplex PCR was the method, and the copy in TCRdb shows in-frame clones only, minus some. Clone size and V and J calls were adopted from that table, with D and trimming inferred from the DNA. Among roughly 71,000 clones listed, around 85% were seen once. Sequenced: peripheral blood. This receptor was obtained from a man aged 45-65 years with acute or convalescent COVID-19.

CDR3 DNA sequence: TGTGCCACCAGCCTCCCAGGGTCCTACGAGCAGTACTTC. It specifies CATSLPGSYEQYF. This sequence joins TRBV15 and TRBJ2-7, with TRBD1 as a possible D gene (5 bases). The CDR3 covers 13 residues. V was pared by 5 bases and J by 1 base, with 9 bases between. CDR1 and CDR2 from the germline V gene are LNHNV and YYDKDF (reference sequence).